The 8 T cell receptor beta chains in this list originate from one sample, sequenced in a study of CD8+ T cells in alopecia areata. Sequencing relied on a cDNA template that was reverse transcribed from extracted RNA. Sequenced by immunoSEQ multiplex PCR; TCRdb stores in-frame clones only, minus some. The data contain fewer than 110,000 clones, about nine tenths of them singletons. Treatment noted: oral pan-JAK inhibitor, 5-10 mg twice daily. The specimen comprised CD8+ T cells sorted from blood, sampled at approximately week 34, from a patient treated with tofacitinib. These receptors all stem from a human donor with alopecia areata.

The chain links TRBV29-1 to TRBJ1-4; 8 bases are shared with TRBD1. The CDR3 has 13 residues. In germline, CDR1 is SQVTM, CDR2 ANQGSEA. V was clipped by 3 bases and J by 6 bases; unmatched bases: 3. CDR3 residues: CSVETGEDEKLFF. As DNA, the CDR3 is TGCAGCGTTGAGACAGGGGAGGATGAAAAACTGTTTTTT.

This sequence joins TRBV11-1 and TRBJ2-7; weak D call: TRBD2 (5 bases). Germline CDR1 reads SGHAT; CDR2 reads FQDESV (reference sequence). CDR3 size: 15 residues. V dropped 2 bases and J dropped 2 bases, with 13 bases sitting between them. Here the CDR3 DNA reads TGTGCCAGCAGCTTATTTTCCCGGACTCCCTACGAGCAGTACTTC. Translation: CASSLFSRTPYEQYF.

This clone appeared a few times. CDR3: CASSQTEGSEQYF. The CDR3 bases are TGTGCCAGCAGCCAAACGGAAGGATCCGAGCAGTACTTC. This chain connects TRBV7-9 to TRBJ2-7; D unresolved. From germline, CDR1 is SEHNR and CDR2 FQNEAQ (reference sequence). The CDR3 length is 13 residues. V dropped 5 bases and J dropped 6 bases, with 14 bases sitting between them.

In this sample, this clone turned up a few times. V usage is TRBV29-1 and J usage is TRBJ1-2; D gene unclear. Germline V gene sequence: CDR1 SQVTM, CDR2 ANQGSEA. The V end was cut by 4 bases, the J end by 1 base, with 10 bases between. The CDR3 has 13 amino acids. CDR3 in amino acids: CSVGDGINYGYTF. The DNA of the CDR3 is TGCAGCGTTGGGGATGGAATTAACTATGGCTACACCTTC.

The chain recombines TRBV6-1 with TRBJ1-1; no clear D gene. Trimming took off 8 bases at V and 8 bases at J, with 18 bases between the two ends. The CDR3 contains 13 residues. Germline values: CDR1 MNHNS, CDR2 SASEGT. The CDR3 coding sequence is TGTGCCAGCCCGACGTTTCTAAGTGACGAAGCTTTCTTT. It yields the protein CASPTFLSDEAFF.

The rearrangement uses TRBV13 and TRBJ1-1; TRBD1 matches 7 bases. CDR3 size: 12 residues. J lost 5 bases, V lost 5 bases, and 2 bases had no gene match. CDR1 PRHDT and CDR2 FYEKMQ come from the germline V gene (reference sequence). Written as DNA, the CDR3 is TGTGCCAGCAGCGTACAGGGGACTGAAGCTTTCTTT. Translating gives CASSVQGTEAFF. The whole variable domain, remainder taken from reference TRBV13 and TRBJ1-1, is AAGVIQSPRHLIKEKRETATLKCYPIPRHDTVYWYQQGPGQDPQFLISFYEKMQSDKGSIPDRFSAQQFSDYHSELNMSSLELGDSALYFCASSVQGTEAFFGQGTRLTVV.

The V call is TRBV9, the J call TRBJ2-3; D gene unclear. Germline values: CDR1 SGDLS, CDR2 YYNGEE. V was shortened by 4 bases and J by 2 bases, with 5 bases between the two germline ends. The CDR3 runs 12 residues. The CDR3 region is CASSRNTDTQYF. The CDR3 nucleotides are TGTGCCAGCAGCCGAAACACAGATACGCAGTATTTT.

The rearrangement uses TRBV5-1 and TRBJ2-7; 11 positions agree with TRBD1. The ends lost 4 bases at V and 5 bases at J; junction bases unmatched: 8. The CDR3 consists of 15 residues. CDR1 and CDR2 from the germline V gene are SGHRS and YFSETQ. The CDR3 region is CASSPRTGGLHEQYF. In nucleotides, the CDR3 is TGCGCCAGCAGCCCACGGACAGGGGGCCTCCACGAGCAGTACTTC.